The sequence of this TCR beta chain was determined in a study of blood T cells in healthy people across ages (dated by TCRdb to about 2015). The study in broad terms: In model experiments, template switching captured about one uniquely barcoded TCR beta cDNA molecule for every two T cells. Two additional independent replicas of 1 million unique cDNA reads from the same blood draw were analyzed for two donors (one aged 18 to 30 and one aged 80 or older). Using deep sequencing normalized with unique cDNA molecular identifiers, the study measured how TCR beta repertoire diversity changes with age. To avoid experimental bias, donors of different ages were randomly spread across the sequencing lanes. The donors were divided into four age groups: young (average around 16 years), middle-aged (about 41), aged (about 56) and long-lived (about 84).

The receptor library was made with 5' RACE. TCRdb shows the sequencer as Illumina HiSeq 2500. A second PCR of roughly 6 to 11 cycles was run with a J-beta primer mix and a sample-barcoded 5' primer. Each TCR beta cDNA molecule received a unique molecular identifier from a template-switch 5' adaptor carrying 12 random nucleotides. At least 3 million CDR3-containing paired-end reads were obtained from each sample. First-strand cDNA was synthesized from all RNA with the Mint cDNA synthesis kit, primed by a TRBC-specific oligonucleotide. Following uracil-DNA glycosylase treatment, all cDNA underwent a first 18-cycle PCR with the universal primers M1SS and BC2_uni_R. In the authors' own workflow: Normalization of each sample was performed by random selection of 1 million high-quality reads, each carrying a distinct molecular identifier. Instead of being binned into consensus sequences, reads with shared molecular identifiers were discarded. CDR3 identification, clonotype clustering and error correction used MiTCR with a Q25 quality threshold and the strictest error-elimination algorithm. A nonparametric unseen species model with Euler transformation was used to estimate a lower bound on total TCR beta diversity. The public reads were run again by TCRdb, first through fastp at Q25 and then through MiXCR, and only productive beta chains were kept. Records with the same CDR3 protein are collapsed into one entry carrying the most frequent genes and DNA. TCRdb, not the original authors, processed these V and J calls. The sample table records 800,000 or so distinct CDR3 sequences; around 50% of these occur just once. 15% to 20% of the sample goes to the ten largest clones.

Donors were 39 systemically healthy Caucasian individuals from Russia aged roughly 6 to 90 years. Approximately 9 milliliters of peripheral blood were collected from each donor into EDTA-treated Vacutainer tubes. Ficoll-Paque density-gradient centrifugation was used to isolate PBMCs, with at least 6.5 million per sample. Trizol reagent was used to extract total RNA from the PBMCs, yielding at least 6 micrograms per sample. Naive CD45RAhigh/CD27high T cell percentages were measured by flow cytometry on a PBMC aliquot from every donor. Including cysteine and phenylalanine, the CDR3 has 14 amino acids. Left in the record is the CDR3 DNA by itself, 42 bases read in frame from the first base. V is trimmed back by 6 bases and J by 5 bases, and the junction contains 12 bases that no gene match accounts for. For CDR1 and CDR2, the germline V gene (reference sequence) lists DFQATT and SNEGSKA. Regarding this clonotype: What antigen it recognizes has not been identified. The sample holds no much larger clone one base away, and base qualities are not on file.

Results the study describes overall, beyond this receptor: As age increased, observed TCR beta diversity per million T cells dropped in a roughly linear way, and a significant reduction was already evident by age 40. Because donor CMV infection status was unknown, age-related changes in expanded clonotypes were potentially confounded. Compared with the aged group, the long-lived group had more naive CD4+ T cells, fewer expanded clones and increased TCR diversity, a pattern suggesting age selection. Total diversity estimates from one million sequenced T cells were considered lower bounds and underestimates. Conclusive comparison of naive and antigen-experienced compartments was prevented by the profiling of bulk unsorted PBMCs. Observed TCR beta diversity correlated strongly with the percentage of naive T cells measured by flow cytometry.

The sequencing input was blood. The chain is encoded by TRBV20-1 joined to TRBJ2-5; 7 bases in the middle match TRBD2. The source is an older man in good health. Read as DNA, the sequence is TGCAGTGCAACCCCCGGACTAGAAGGCGAGACCCAGTACTTC. It translates to CSATPGLEGETQYF.